What follows are 31 T cell receptor beta chains derived from one specimen sequenced in a study of spatial heterogeneity in lung cancer. MiXCR, run by TCRdb on the 5' RACE reads, gives a single entry per CDR3 protein. The sample lists about 38,000 distinct CDR3 sequences; 6.5% to 9.5% were seen once. The time point is: sample taken at primary tumor resection. This specimen was PBMCs, taken at surgery. The source is a male donor with early-stage non-small cell lung cancer.

This clonotype has at least ten counts. The chain uses TRBV3-1 and TRBJ1-1; D not certain. V was cut by 2 bases and J by 4 bases, with 8 bases left in between. CDR1 is LGHDT, CDR2 YNNKEL, per germline (reference sequence). This CDR3 has 13 amino acids. CDR3 loop: CASSQLGGTEAFF. The CDR3 DNA follows: TGTGCCAGCAGCCAACTCGGAGGCACTGAAGCTTTCTTT.

The rearrangement links TRBV18 to TRBJ2-4; D is possibly TRBD1 (6 bases). Per germline, CDR1 KGHSH and CDR2 LQKENI. The CDR3 loop spans 11 amino acids. V lost 1 base and J lost 13, with 8 bases in between. CDR3: CASSPRTEQYF. The CDR3 DNA reads as TGTGCCAGCTCACCACGGACAGAGCAGTACTTC.

The chain links TRBV20-1 to TRBJ2-5; no reliable D call. V lost 3 bases, J lost 4 bases, and 9 bases lay in between. In germline, CDR1 is DFQATT, CDR2 SNEGSKA (reference sequence). The CDR3 runs to 12 residues. The CDR3 loop reads CSASSVAETQYF. CDR3 sequence (DNA): TGCAGTGCTAGTTCCGTGGCAGAGACCCAGTACTTC.

This clonotype was detected ten times or more. CDR3 sequence (DNA): TGCGCCAGCAGCTCTGCGGGCTTGAACACTGAAGCTTTCTTT. It specifies CASSSAGLNTEAFF. The chain employs TRBV5-1 and TRBJ1-1; D is unclear. Germline V gene lookup returns CDR1 SGHRS and CDR2 YFSETQ. Trimming pared 3 bases from V and 0 bases from J, leaving 9 bases between. CDR3 length: 14 amino acids.

This clonotype was observed many times. The gene calls are TRBV6-5 and TRBJ2-1, with 10 bases matching TRBD2. The CDR3 has 14 residues. J lost 5 bases, V lost 5 bases, and 3 bases had no gene match. Germline loops: CDR1 MNHEY, CDR2 SVGAGI. CDR3 coding DNA: TGTGCCAGCAGTGGGACTAGCGCCGACAATGAGCAGTTCTTC. Its translation is CASSGTSADNEQFF.

The table lists this clonotype with a few counts. This chain links TRBV7-2 with TRBJ1-1; D not resolved. CDR1 is SGHTA and CDR2 is FQGNSA in the germline V gene. Trimming stripped 3 bases from V and 2 bases from J, with 7 bases between. The CDR3 is made up of 13 amino acids. The CDR3 nucleotides are TGTGCCAGCAGCTTTGCCAGTAACACTGAAGCTTTCTTT. This gives the protein CASSFASNTEAFF.

The chain couples TRBV6-6 to TRBJ2-1, with 9 nucleotides matching TRBD1. V gave up 4 bases and J gave up 6 bases; unmatched junction bases: 10. In germline, CDR1 is MNHNY, CDR2 SVGAGI (reference sequence). CDR3 size: 16 residues. The CDR3 loop is CASSFPGTGIINEQFF. The CDR3 region has the DNA TGTGCCAGCAGTTTTCCCGGGACAGGGATAATCAATGAGCAGTTCTTC.

The V call is TRBV11-2, the J call TRBJ2-3; D might be TRBD1 (6 bases). The germline CDR1 and CDR2 sequences are SGHAT and FQNNGV. Trimming shortened V by 5 bases and J by 6 bases, and 15 bases separated the two germline ends. This CDR3 contains 14 residues. The CDR3 loop reads CASSLLGGPDTQYF. The CDR3, as DNA: TGTGCCAGCAGCCTTCTAGGGGGACCGGATACGCAGTATTTT.

This clonotype was picked up many times. The rearrangement joins TRBV20-1 to TRBJ2-1; 10 bases match TRBD2. Germline assignment: CDR1 DFQATT and CDR2 SNEGSKA (reference sequence). This CDR3 has 16 amino acids. Trimming removed 1 base from V and 6 bases from J; junction bases left unmatched: 9. The CDR3 bases are TGCAGTGCTAGAGCCCTAAGCGGGGGGGCTGGCAATGAGCAGTTCTTC. As protein: CSARALSGGAGNEQFF.

At least ten counts were recorded for this clonotype. The gene calls are TRBV27 and TRBJ2-7, with D possibly being TRBD1 or TRBD2 (7 bases each). The CDR3 contains 16 residues. The V and J ends lost 2 bases and 2 bases respectively, with 16 bases between them. Germline-derived CDR1 and CDR2 are MNHEY and SMNVEV (reference sequence). For the CDR3, the DNA is TGTGCCAGCAGTTTACCACAGGGGACTAATCCCTACGAGCAGTACGTC. This sequence encodes CASSLPQGTNPYEQYV.

This clonotype was seen at least ten times. The genes are TRBV7-2 and TRBJ2-3; 12 bases map to TRBD2. The CDR3 covers 16 residues. The germline V gene has CDR1 SGHTA and CDR2 FQGNSA. V lost 5 bases, J lost 2 bases, and 5 bases stayed unmatched. CDR3 residues: CASSGGLAGLTDTQYF. CDR3 nucleotide sequence: TGTGCCAGCAGCGGAGGACTAGCGGGGCTCACAGATACGCAGTATTTT.

The rearrangement uses TRBV7-6 and TRBJ2-3, with TRBD2 identical over 8 bases. The length of the CDR3 is 15 residues. Trimming removed 1 base from V and 3 bases from J; junction bases left unmatched: 3. CDR1 and CDR2 (germline): SGHVS, FNYEAQ. The CDR3 spells CASSLDQRETDTQYF. The CDR3 nucleotides are TGTGCCAGCAGCTTAGACCAGCGGGAGACAGATACGCAGTATTTT.

The chain joins TRBV6-5 to TRBJ1-2, with D unresolved. V lost 7 bases to trimming and J lost 4 bases, with 13 bases between them. The CDR3 runs to 13 residues. The germline CDR1 and CDR2 sequences are MNHEY and SVGAGI. The CDR3 nucleotides are TGTGCCAGCACCCTAGGACGGACCTATGGCTACACCTTC. Translation gives CASTLGRTYGYTF.

Ten or more counts support this clonotype. The rearrangement links TRBV6-5 to TRBJ1-6; the D is unclear. The CDR3 contains 13 residues. Germline CDR1 reads MNHEY; CDR2 reads SVGAGI. Trimming pared 2 bases from V and 10 bases from J, leaving 9 bases between. The CDR3 region is CASSYARGSPLHF. In nucleotides, the CDR3 is TGTGCCAGCAGTTACGCCCGAGGCTCACCCCTCCACTTT.

This clonotype was found many times. This chain joins TRBV24-1 and TRBJ2-2; TRBD1 agrees at 7 bases. The CDR3 has 16 residues. Per the germline V gene, CDR1 is KGHDR and CDR2 is SFDVKD. The V segment lost 4 bases and the J segment 0 bases; nucleotides outside the gene matches: 4. The CDR3 is CATSDTGTANTGELFF. DNA of the CDR3: TGTGCCACCAGTGACACCGGGACAGCGAACACCGGGGAGCTGTTTTTT.

The sample holds many counts of this clonotype. The chain is built from TRBV24-1 and TRBJ2-5; 11 bases are shared with TRBD2. This CDR3 spans 15 amino acids. The J segment lost 4 bases and the V segment lost 4 bases, leaving 4 bases of the junction unmatched. Germline assignment: CDR1 KGHDR and CDR2 SFDVKD. The CDR3 sequence: CATSEAGLAGETQYF. CDR3 DNA: TGTGCCACCAGTGAAGCTGGACTAGCGGGAGAGACCCAGTACTTC.

This clonotype was detected ten times or more. V and J are TRBV7-8 and TRBJ2-7; 14 nucleotides agree with TRBD2. The length of the CDR3 is 19 residues. V lost 5 bases, J lost 2 bases, and 14 bases stayed unmatched. Germline CDR1 and CDR2: SGHVS and FQNEAQ. In DNA, the CDR3 is TGTGCCAGCAGCGGGCACCCGGGACTAGCGGGAGAGGTTACCTACGAGCAGTACGTC. Translating it yields CASSGHPGLAGEVTYEQYV.

This clonotype was observed at least ten times. V and J are TRBV10-3 and TRBJ2-7; 8 positions match TRBD1. J was trimmed by 2 bases and V by 0 bases; bases with no gene match: 0. The CDR3 sequence is 14 residues long. CDR1 is ENHRY, CDR2 SYGVKD, per germline. CDR3 loop: CAISESTGAYEQYF. Here the CDR3 DNA reads TGTGCCATCAGTGAGTCGACAGGGGCCTACGAGCAGTACTTC.

This clonotype was picked up a small number of times. The V and J genes are TRBV6-5 and TRBJ2-5; 7 nucleotides line up with TRBD2. This CDR3 region has 13 residues. V lost 7 bases, J lost 5 bases, and 7 bases stayed unmatched. Germline CDR1 MNHEY, CDR2 SVGAGI. CDR3 sequence (DNA): TGTGCCAGCACCCCCCCCGGGAGGGAGACCCAGTACTTC. Encoded protein: CASTPPGRETQYF.

Ten or more counts support this clonotype. At one of its ends the junction is not consistent with the germline gene, which may arise from a read error. This chain joins TRBV7-2 and TRBJ2-7; 7 nucleotides align to TRBD1. CDR3 size: 11 residues. Germline V gene sequence: CDR1 SGHTA, CDR2 FQGNSA. In DNA form, the CDR3 reads TGTGCCAGCAGCCCCCGACAGGGCCTCTCCTTC. As protein: CASSPRQGLSF.

Concerning this clonotype: One base away lies a much larger clone, so this may be a sequencing read error. The chain combines TRBV19 with TRBJ2-1; 10 bases are shared with TRBD2. The CDR3 loop spans 14 amino acids. Germline CDR1 is LNHDA and CDR2 is SQIVND (reference sequence). The chain's CDR3 is CTSSIGLAGAEQFF. The CDR3 coding sequence is TGTACCAGTAGTATCGGTCTAGCGGGAGCTGAGCAGTTCTTC.

Only a few counts were recorded for this clonotype. The genes are TRBV5-5 and TRBJ2-3, with a weak D call TRBD1 (7 bases). CDR1 SGHKS and CDR2 YYEKEE come from the germline V gene (reference sequence). The length of the CDR3 is 18 residues. V was trimmed by 1 base and J by 0 bases, leaving 18 bases between them. The DNA of the CDR3 is TGTGCCAGCAGCTTGTGGCAGGGGGGCCGACCTAGCACAGATACGCAGTATTTT. Protein: CASSLWQGGRPSTDTQYF.

Ten or more counts support this clonotype. CDR3 sequence: CASSPEQGARSNEQFF. The CDR3 DNA reads as TGTGCCAGCAGCCCAGAACAGGGGGCGCGAAGCAATGAGCAGTTCTTC. The V call is TRBV7-9, the J call TRBJ2-1, with 9 bases lining up with TRBD1. CDR1 is SEHNR, CDR2 FQNEAQ, per germline (reference sequence). CDR3 length: 16 amino acids. The V segment lost 5 bases and the J segment 6 bases; nucleotides outside the gene matches: 11.

The chain links TRBV20-1 to TRBJ2-3, with D maybe TRBD2 (5 bases). Per germline, CDR1 DFQATT and CDR2 SNEGSKA (reference sequence). The CDR3 has 12 amino acids. The CDR3 reads CSTRTDTDTQYF. The DNA of the CDR3 is TGCAGCACTAGGACTGACACAGATACGCAGTATTTT.

This sequence joins TRBV3-1 and TRBJ2-6; the D gene is possibly TRBD1 (5 bases). CDR3 length equals 15 residues. Between the trimmed V and J ends, which lost 5 bases and 1 base, there was a span of 9 bases. Germline CDR1 is LGHDT and CDR2 is YNNKEL (reference sequence). DNA of the CDR3: TGTGCCAGCAGCGCTCAGGGATCTGGGGCCAACGTCCTGACTTTC. Amino acid sequence: CASSAQGSGANVLTF.

This clonotype appeared many times. The chain employs TRBV5-1 and TRBJ1-1; 7 nucleotides agree with TRBD1. V shed 4 bases, J shed 0 bases, and the junction held 12 bases outside the gene matches. The CDR3 extends over 17 amino acids. Per germline, CDR1 SGHRS and CDR2 YFSETQ. The CDR3 loop is CASSPWTGDLMNTEAFF. The CDR3 nucleotides read TGCGCCAGCAGCCCCTGGACAGGCGACCTAATGAACACTGAAGCTTTCTTT.

The chain is built from TRBV29-1 and TRBJ2-7; D gene uncertain. Germline V lookup: CDR1 SQVTM, CDR2 ANQGSEA. V was trimmed by 3 bases and J by 3 bases, leaving 12 bases between them. The length of the CDR3 is 13 residues. CDR3 protein: CSVDSGFGYEQYF. The DNA of the CDR3 is TGCAGCGTTGATTCCGGGTTCGGCTACGAGCAGTACTTC.

This clonotype was recorded many times. The rearrangement joins TRBV10-3 to TRBJ2-7; perhaps TRBD1 as D (7 bases). Between the trimmed V and J ends, which lost 8 bases and 3 bases, there was a span of 17 bases. This CDR3 comprises 14 residues. The germline gives CDR1 ENHRY, CDR2 SYGVKD. The chain's CDR3 is CAIAQGGQLYEQYV. CDR3 in DNA: TGTGCCATCGCCCAGGGGGGACAGCTCTACGAGCAGTACGTC.

The sample holds many counts of this clonotype. The V and J genes are TRBV4-1 and TRBJ2-1, with D tentatively TRBD1 (5 bases). The CDR3 loop spans 16 amino acids. The V gene lost 2 bases and the J gene lost 0 bases, with 11 bases spanning the gap. CDR1 is MGHRA and CDR2 is YSYEKL in the germline V gene. The CDR3 nucleotides read TGCGCCAGCAGCCAAACTCCCGACAGCTCCTACAATGAGCAGTTCTTC. Amino acids: CASSQTPDSSYNEQFF.

This clonotype came up many times. The CDR3 coding sequence is TGTGCCAGCAGTGTAGGGGGGCGGCTCACAGATACGCAGTATTTT. This sequence encodes CASSVGGRLTDTQYF. The chain joins TRBV28 to TRBJ2-3; D may match TRBD1 or TRBD2 (6 bases each). The V gene lost 5 bases and the J gene lost 2 bases, with 14 bases spanning the gap. The CDR3 sequence is 15 residues long. Germline V gene lookup returns CDR1 MDHEN and CDR2 SYDVKM.

This clonotype showed up just a few times. The V gene is TRBV7-2, the J gene TRBJ1-2; 7 bases are a match to TRBD1. The CDR3 length is 15 residues. CDR1 and CDR2 (germline): SGHTA, FQGNSA. Trimming took 5 bases from V and 3 from J; bases not matched to a gene: 9. This CDR3 reads CASSAPGQAHYGYTF. The CDR3 DNA reads as TGTGCCAGCAGCGCCCCTGGACAGGCGCACTATGGCTACACCTTC.